This entry features one T cell receptor beta chain sequence. Its antigen is undetermined. The sample is drawn from a study of OX40 agonist ivuxolimab in advanced cancers. Study findings and constraints: On average, a greater number of expanded clones characterised CD8+ T cells relative to CD4+.

The protocol was immunoSEQ multiplex PCR, while the TCRdb copy is restricted to in-frame clones and leaves out a portion. This table has roughly 77,000 clones, more than 90% appearing once. The TCR sequence derives from an adult with an advanced solid tumor such as melanoma, head and neck, liver or kidney cancer. The starting material was CD4+ or CD8+ T cells sorted from blood, obtained in a trial of the OX40 agonist ivuxolimab.

CDR3 residues: CAWRRQGYNSPLHF. The CDR3 DNA reads as TGTGCCTGGAGACGACAGGGATATAATTCACCCCTCCACTTT. The chain uses TRBV30 and TRBJ1-6; 7 nucleotides align to TRBD1. This CDR3 has 14 residues. Germline loops: CDR1 GTSNPN, CDR2 SVGIG (reference sequence). After removal of 3 bases from V and 4 bases from J, the junction contained 3 bases not matched to a gene.